This entry lists 24 T cell receptor beta chains sequenced from one sample in a study of shared clonotypes between healthy human individuals. Positively selected for CCR7, the CD45RO-negative cells used as naive CD8 cells excluded terminally differentiated effector memory CD45RA+ cells. The protocol was immunoSEQ multiplex PCR, while the TCRdb copy is restricted to in-frame clones and leaves out a portion. This table has around 700,000 clones, 92% appearing once. Source material: naive CD8+ T cells sorted from blood. These receptors all stem from a man aged 30-40 years in good health.

This chain uses TRBV6-6 with TRBJ1-4; D is uncertain. The V gene lost 7 bases and the J gene lost 5 bases, with 11 bases spanning the gap. The CDR3 loop spans 13 amino acids. Germline V gene sequence: CDR1 MNHNY, CDR2 SVGAGI (reference sequence). CDR3 residues: CASTDQLNEKLFF. CDR3 nucleotides: TGTGCCAGCACCGACCAGTTGAATGAAAAACTGTTTTTT.

The rearrangement joins TRBV6-1 to TRBJ1-1; weak D call: TRBD1 (6 bases). Germline assignment: CDR1 MNHNS and CDR2 SASEGT. V lost 3 bases to trimming and J lost 0 bases, with 11 bases between them. CDR3 length equals 15 residues. For the CDR3, the DNA is TGTGCCAGCAGTGACAGGGGACTGTTGAACACTGAAGCTTTCTTT. Translated, it gives CASSDRGLLNTEAFF.

This chain links TRBV5-1 with TRBJ2-7; weak D call: TRBD1 (6 bases). Trimming shortened V by 0 bases and J by 5 bases, and 12 bases separated the two germline ends. The germline V gene has CDR1 SGHRS and CDR2 YFSETQ. This CDR3 is 14 amino acids long. CDR3 sequence: CASSLGSGENEQYF. The CDR3 DNA is TGCGCCAGCAGCTTGGGGTCAGGGGAGAACGAGCAGTACTTC.

The V call is TRBV11-2, the J call TRBJ1-3; D might be TRBD1 (5 bases). The CDR3 sequence is 15 residues long. The ends were cut back, 5 bases at V and 3 bases at J, with 14 bases in the middle. Germline loops: CDR1 SGHAT, CDR2 FQNNGV. This CDR3 reads CASSLGAGGGNTIYF. For the CDR3, the DNA is TGTGCCAGCAGCCTCGGGGCGGGGGGTGGAAACACCATATATTTT.

V usage is TRBV19 and J usage is TRBJ2-3, with D tentatively TRBD1 (6 bases). The CDR3 sequence is 14 residues long. V was cut by 1 base and J by 5 bases, with 10 bases left in between. Per the germline V gene, CDR1 is LNHDA and CDR2 is SQIVND (reference sequence). The CDR3 coding sequence is TGTGCCAGTAGTATAGTCCTGACAGGAGATACGCAGTATTTT. It encodes CASSIVLTGDTQYF.

V is TRBV29-1 and J is TRBJ2-1; no definite D call. CDR1 is SQVTM, CDR2 ANQGSEA, per germline. This CDR3 contains 13 residues. V lost 5 bases and J 7 bases, leaving 15 bases between the germline ends. CDR3 in DNA: TGCAGCGTTAAAGTTTCGACGTTGAATGAGCAGTTCTTC. Its translation is CSVKVSTLNEQFF.

The chain links TRBV27 to TRBJ2-7, with 7 bases matching TRBD1. V lost 5 bases, J lost 6 bases, and 7 bases stayed unmatched. In germline, CDR1 is MNHEY, CDR2 SMNVEV (reference sequence). The CDR3 length is 13 residues. In DNA form, the CDR3 reads TGTGCCAGCAGTCGACAGGGTGAGGGCGAGCAGTACTTC. It specifies CASSRQGEGEQYF.

The gene calls are TRBV7-9 and TRBJ1-2, with D uncertain. This CDR3 has 18 residues. Germline V gene sequence: CDR1 SEHNR, CDR2 FQNEAQ (reference sequence). Trimming removed 4 bases from V and 2 bases from J, with 23 bases in between. The CDR3 spells CASSYPDFPPLDNYGYTF. In nucleotides, the CDR3 is TGTGCCAGCAGCTACCCCGATTTCCCGCCCCTCGACAACTATGGCTACACCTTC. Combining the CDR3 with reference TRBV7-9 and TRBJ1-2 gives the whole variable domain DTGVSQNPRHKITKRGQNVTFRCDPISEHNRLYWYRQTLGQGPEFLTYFQNEAQLEKSRLLSDRFSAERPKGSFSTLEIQRTEQGDSAMYLCASSYPDFPPLDNYGYTFGSGTRLTVV.

The CDR3 is CASRSTSEQETQYF. The CDR3 DNA is TGTGCCAGCAGGAGTACTAGCGAACAAGAGACCCAGTACTTC. The V call is TRBV7-9, the J call TRBJ2-5; 7 nucleotides match TRBD2. With V trimmed by 6 bases and J by 2 bases, 6 bases remained unmatched. The CDR3 sequence is 14 residues long. Germline lookup yields CDR1 SEHNR and CDR2 FQNEAQ (reference sequence).

The gene calls are TRBV15 and TRBJ2-7; D might be TRBD1 or TRBD2, each matching 5 bases. Trimming shortened V by 4 bases and J by 3 bases, and 10 bases separated the two germline ends. CDR3 length equals 13 residues. CDR1 is LNHNV and CDR2 is YYDKDF in the germline V gene (reference sequence). In nucleotides, the CDR3 is TGTGCCACCAGCATTGGGGGACGCTACGAGCAGTACTTC. This encodes CATSIGGRYEQYF.

A single count supports this clone. The chain links TRBV4-2 to TRBJ2-7; D unclear. V was trimmed by 0 bases and J by 2 bases, leaving 11 bases between them. The CDR3 is made up of 15 amino acids. Germline V gene lookup returns CDR1 LGHNA and CDR2 YNFKEQ. CDR3 DNA sequence: TGTGCCAGCAGCCAAGAACGGTCCAGCGCCTACGAGCAGTACTTC. This translates into CASSQERSSAYEQYF.

V and J are TRBV6-5 and TRBJ2-5; 7 bases line up with TRBD1. Per germline, CDR1 MNHEY and CDR2 SVGAGI. The CDR3 length is 15 residues. Unmatched junction bases numbered 7, after V lost 5 bases and J lost 1 base. CDR3 in DNA: TGTGCCAGCAGTCAAAGGGGGCTCCCCCAAGAGACCCAGTACTTC. This translates into CASSQRGLPQETQYF.

V is TRBV6-6 and J is TRBJ2-1; 9 positions match TRBD2. The V and J ends lost 6 bases and 3 bases, in that order; junction bases with no gene match: 6. The CDR3 sequence is 15 residues long. Germline CDR1 and CDR2: MNHNY and SVGAGI (reference sequence). As DNA, the CDR3 is TGTGCCAGCAGCTCTGTAGCGGGGGACTACAATGAGCAGTTCTTC. Translated, it gives CASSSVAGDYNEQFF.

J is TRBJ2-7 and V is TRBV5-4, with 8 bases lining up with TRBD1. Germline V lookup: CDR1 SGHNT, CDR2 YYREEE (reference sequence). CDR3 length: 14 amino acids. Trimming took 7 bases from V and 6 from J; bases not matched to a gene: 12. As DNA, the CDR3 is TGTGCCAGCGGACTGACAGGGGATTGGGGCGAGCAGTACTTC. Its protein is CASGLTGDWGEQYF.

This chain connects TRBV7-9 to TRBJ2-3; D may be TRBD1 or TRBD2 (5 bases each). The CDR3 sequence is 17 residues long. Germline V gene lookup returns CDR1 SEHNR and CDR2 FQNEAQ (reference sequence). V was pared by 7 bases and J by 2 bases, with 22 bases between. The CDR3 reads CASTLVKGVSYTDTQYF. The DNA of the CDR3 is TGTGCCAGCACACTAGTCAAAGGGGTATCCTACACAGATACGCAGTATTTT.

As for this clone: Other DNA sequences of this sample code for an identical CDR3. V is TRBV9 and J is TRBJ2-7; 7 bases match TRBD2. V trimming: 4 bases; J trimming: 3 bases; junction bases outside the gene matches: 7. This CDR3 comprises 14 residues. Germline V gives CDR1 SGDLS, CDR2 YYNGEE. CDR3 coding DNA: TGTGCCAGCAGCCCAACGGGCGGGAGCTACGAGCAGTACTTC. It encodes CASSPTGGSYEQYF.

Concerning this clone: Other DNA sequences of this sample code for an identical CDR3. The genes are TRBV9 and TRBJ2-1; D not resolved. The CDR3 runs to 12 residues. V was shortened by 0 bases and J by 8 bases, with 6 bases between the two germline ends. Germline V gene lookup returns CDR1 SGDLS and CDR2 YYNGEE. The CDR3 is CASSVEGHEQFF. The CDR3 bases are TGTGCCAGCAGCGTAGAAGGTCATGAGCAGTTCTTC.

The genes are TRBV7-9 and TRBJ2-1; D perhaps matches TRBD2 (5 bases). V was trimmed by 4 bases and J by 9 bases, leaving 19 bases between them. Germline V gene data show CDR1 as SEHNR and CDR2 as FQNEAQ (reference sequence). The CDR3 contains 15 residues. The CDR3 DNA sequence: TGTGCCAGCAGCTCTACCGAGGCTAGCAGTGGTGAGCAGTTCTTC. Translation: CASSSTEASSGEQFF.

This clone was found once. The CDR3 DNA reads as TGCAGCATCACGGAGAGCTCCTACAATGAGCAGTTCTTC. Protein: CSITESSYNEQFF. The rearrangement uses TRBV29-1 and TRBJ2-1; D not resolved. Trimming pared 8 bases from V and 0 bases from J, leaving 11 bases between. CDR3 length: 13 residues. CDR1 and CDR2 (germline): SQVTM, ANQGSEA.

This clone is a singleton in its sample. Its ends do not fully match the called genes, so a read error is possible. The rearrangement joins TRBV5-1 to TRBJ2-1, with TRBD1 matching 7 bases. The CDR3 length is 12 residues. The germline gives CDR1 SGHRS, CDR2 YFSETQ. CDR3 sequence: CASEGGYDEQFF. CDR3 coding DNA: TGCGCCAGCGAAGGGGGCTACGATGAGCAGTTCTTC.

In this sample, this clone turned up a few times. The V call is TRBV29-1, the J call TRBJ2-1; D perhaps matches TRBD2 (6 bases). Germline-derived CDR1 and CDR2 are SQVTM and ANQGSEA. The CDR3 has 14 amino acids. Trimming took off 5 bases at V and 5 bases at J, with 16 bases between the two ends. This CDR3 is CSVPASGLDNEQFF. CDR3 nucleotides: TGCAGCGTTCCGGCCAGCGGGTTAGACAATGAGCAGTTCTTC.

About this clone: The likely explanation is a read error, given a far larger clone one base away. Other nucleotide sequences in the sample specify the same CDR3. Here the CDR3 reads CASSVAVTDTQYF. CDR3 bases: TGTGCCAGCAGCGTAGCAGTCACAGATACGCAGTATTTT. The chain links TRBV9 to TRBJ2-3; D uncertain. CDR3 length equals 13 residues. Germline CDR1 SGDLS, CDR2 YYNGEE. V lost 0 bases, J lost 2 bases, and 4 bases lay in between.

V gene TRBV5-1 combines with J gene TRBJ2-5; 10 positions agree with TRBD2. Per germline, CDR1 SGHRS and CDR2 YFSETQ. Germline trimming cut 0 bases from V and 4 bases from J; bases unmatched to any gene: 6. The CDR3 contains 16 residues. CDR3 region: CASSLVGLAGVETQYF. CDR3 nucleotide sequence: TGCGCCAGCAGCTTGGTTGGTCTAGCGGGAGTAGAGACCCAGTACTTC.

This sequence joins TRBV29-1 and TRBJ2-3; D possibly corresponds to TRBD2 (5 bases). Germline V gives CDR1 SQVTM, CDR2 ANQGSEA. The CDR3 length is 13 residues. V lost 4 bases, J lost 3 bases, and 11 bases lay in between. The CDR3 protein is CSVVGVGTDTQYF. DNA of the CDR3: TGCAGCGTTGTGGGAGTAGGTACAGATACGCAGTATTTT.